This entry lists 27 T cell receptor beta chains sequenced from one sample in a study of T cell responses to AZD1222 COVID-19 vaccine. The method was immunoSEQ multiplex PCR; TCRdb's version includes in-frame clones alone and lacks a portion of them. The sample has 150,000 to 180,000 clones, around 89% seen once. The input for sequencing was peripheral blood, taken on day 0 of AZD1222 vaccination. The receptors here all came from an adult in good health.

The chain joins TRBV6-5 to TRBJ2-2; the match to TRBD1 covers 8 bases. CDR1 is MNHEY and CDR2 is SVGAGI in the germline V gene. The CDR3 sequence is 16 residues long. V lost 2 bases and J lost 2; bases outside the gene matches: 4. The CDR3 DNA follows: TGTGCCAGCAGTTACCAGGGACAGGTCAACACCGGGGAGCTGTTTTTT. Amino acids: CASSYQGQVNTGELFF.

This chain connects TRBV4-1 to TRBJ2-7; no clear D gene. V was shortened by 4 bases and J by 9 bases, with 7 bases between the two germline ends. Germline CDR1 and CDR2: MGHRA and YSYEKL. This CDR3 spans 10 amino acids. CDR3 residues: CASSPNGQYF. The DNA for the CDR3 is TGCGCCAGCAGCCCGAACGGGCAGTACTTC.

This clone was detected only once. At one boundary the junction diverges from the germline segment, which might be a read error. The chain uses TRBV7-7 and TRBJ2-1, with TRBD2 matching 10 bases. This CDR3 contains 13 residues. Per the germline V gene, CDR1 is SSHAT and CDR2 is FNYEAQ (reference sequence). CDR3 sequence reads: CASSLAGGLGKFF. CDR3 nucleotides: TGTGCTAGCAGCTTAGCGGGGGGCCTGGGGAAGTTCTTC.

V and J are TRBV4-1 and TRBJ1-4, with TRBD1 as a possible D gene (5 bases). This CDR3 has 18 amino acids. The germline CDR1 and CDR2 sequences are MGHRA and YSYEKL. V was trimmed by 0 bases and J by 0 bases, leaving 14 bases between them. The CDR3 nucleotides read TGCGCCAGCAGCCAAGATAGGGGACCGTCTGCAACTAATGAAAAACTGTTTTTT. It encodes CASSQDRGPSATNEKLFF.

The chain carries TRBV18 and TRBJ2-1, with TRBD2 matching over 7 bases. CDR1 is KGHSH and CDR2 is LQKENI in the germline V gene. This CDR3 is 15 amino acids long. Trimming at V came to 3 bases and at J to 5 bases, leaving 7 bases not matched to a gene. CDR3 sequence reads: CASSPPAGVNNEQFF. CDR3 coding DNA: TGTGCCAGCTCACCGCCGGCGGGGGTAAACAATGAGCAGTTCTTC.

J is TRBJ1-2 and V is TRBV4-1; D not resolved. There are 15 residues in the CDR3. CDR1 and CDR2 (germline): MGHRA, YSYEKL. The germline V and J ends were trimmed by 1 base and 8 bases, with 17 bases remaining between them. CDR3 amino acids: CASSQVSYDSGGYTF. The CDR3 nucleotides are TGCGCCAGCAGCCAAGTGAGTTACGATTCGGGAGGCTACACCTTC.

This chain uses TRBV28 with TRBJ1-6, with 9 nucleotides matching TRBD1. This CDR3 is 15 amino acids long. CDR1 and CDR2 from the germline V gene are MDHEN and SYDVKM. After removal of 1 base from V and 7 bases from J, the junction contained 2 bases not matched to a gene. CDR3 nucleotides: TGTGCCAGCAGTTTATCACAGGGGGCGAATTCACCCCTCCACTTT. Amino acids: CASSLSQGANSPLHF.

This chain joins TRBV5-1 and TRBJ2-1; a weak D match, TRBD2 (5 bases). Per the germline V gene, CDR1 is SGHRS and CDR2 is YFSETQ. V gave up 0 bases and J gave up 0 bases, with 10 bases separating them. The length of the CDR3 is 16 residues. The CDR3 DNA sequence: TGCGCCAGCAGCTTGGCCGGGGAGTCCTCCTACAATGAGCAGTTCTTC. Residues: CASSLAGESSYNEQFF.

This chain joins TRBV7-8 and TRBJ1-4; D is unclear. This CDR3 region has 16 residues. The ends were cut back, 1 base at V and 8 bases at J, with 17 bases in the middle. CDR1 is SGHVS, CDR2 FQNEAQ, per germline. CDR3 in amino acids: CASSLGYVRDWEKLFF. The CDR3 DNA is TGTGCCAGCAGCTTAGGATATGTTAGGGATTGGGAAAAACTGTTTTTT.

The chain recombines TRBV24-1 with TRBJ2-2; D gene ambiguous. Per the germline V gene, CDR1 is KGHDR and CDR2 is SFDVKD. The CDR3 spans 13 residues. Between the trimmed V and J ends, which lost 3 bases and 5 bases, there was a span of 6 bases. Here the CDR3 reads CATSDTITGELFF. CDR3 coding DNA: TGTGCCACCAGTGATACCATTACCGGGGAGCTGTTTTTT.

The chain uses TRBV28 and TRBJ2-3; 9 nucleotides align to TRBD1. The CDR3 extends over 17 amino acids. V was clipped by 4 bases and J by 4 bases; unmatched bases: 12. Germline V gene sequence: CDR1 MDHEN, CDR2 SYDVKM. CDR3 sequence: CASSSTRQGVWADTQYF. CDR3 in DNA: TGTGCCAGCAGTTCCACCAGACAGGGGGTTTGGGCAGATACGCAGTATTTT.

CDR3 protein: CASSLSGQGYEQFF. In DNA, the CDR3 is TGTGCCAGCAGCTTATCGGGACAGGGGTATGAGCAGTTCTTC. The chain uses TRBV7-3 and TRBJ2-1, with TRBD1 identical over 10 bases. The J segment lost 8 bases and the V segment lost 2 bases, leaving 3 bases of the junction unmatched. Germline V lookup: CDR1 SGHTA, CDR2 FQGTGA. CDR3 length: 14 residues.

This clone was observed a few times. This chain links TRBV9 with TRBJ2-1, with D perhaps assigned TRBD1 or TRBD2 (5 bases each). Germline V gives CDR1 SGDLS, CDR2 YYNGEE. Trimming took 0 bases from V and 6 from J, leaving 10 bases between them. This CDR3 is built from 14 residues. The CDR3 sequence is CASSVGPGLNEQFF. CDR3 bases: TGTGCCAGCAGCGTAGGCCCGGGGCTCAATGAGCAGTTCTTC.

CDR3 loop: CASSLLRDTEAFF. CDR3 nucleotides: TGTGCCAGCAGCTTACTCCGGGACACTGAAGCTTTCTTT. This chain joins TRBV7-9 and TRBJ1-1; unclear D gene. Germline V lookup: CDR1 SEHNR, CDR2 FQNEAQ (reference sequence). The CDR3 is 13 residues long. The ends were cut back, 2 bases at V and 3 bases at J, with 7 bases in the middle.

This clone was observed a few times. The chain recombines TRBV5-6 with TRBJ2-5; 8 bases are a match to TRBD1. The germline V gene encodes CDR1 SGHDT and CDR2 YYEEEE. Unmatched junction bases numbered 14, after V lost 2 bases and J lost 2 bases. This CDR3 contains 18 residues. CDR3 sequence (DNA): TGTGCCAGCAGCTTCTTAGAGGACAGGGCTTTTGGACAAGAGACCCAGTACTTC. Amino acids: CASSFLEDRAFGQETQYF.

The rearrangement links TRBV6-4 to TRBJ2-2, with D possibly matching TRBD2 (5 bases). The length of the CDR3 is 16 residues. Per the germline V gene, CDR1 is MRHNA and CDR2 is SNTAGT. V was pared by 5 bases and J by 4 bases, with 17 bases between. DNA of the CDR3: TGTGCCAGCAGTCCCGGCCTTATGAGCGGCACCGGGGAGCTGTTTTTT. Translating gives CASSPGLMSGTGELFF.

The genes are TRBV28 and TRBJ1-5, with 8 bases lining up with TRBD1. Germline V lookup: CDR1 MDHEN, CDR2 SYDVKM. The CDR3 runs 17 residues. The trim removed 4 bases at V and 4 bases at J, leaving 12 bases unmatched. Written as DNA, the CDR3 is TGTGCCAGCAGTTGGGGGACGGGACAGGCTACTAATCAGCCCCAGCATTTT. Its translation is CASSWGTGQATNQPQHF.

The chain links TRBV20-1 to TRBJ1-2; no definite D call. The V gene's germline CDR1 is DFQATT and CDR2 SNEGSKA (reference sequence). The CDR3 runs 11 residues. Between the trimmed V and J ends, which lost 3 bases and 7 bases, there was a span of 9 bases. CDR3: CSASFDTGYTF. DNA of the CDR3: TGCAGTGCTAGTTTTGACACTGGCTACACCTTC.

CDR3 nucleotide sequence: TGTGCCAGCAGTGCCTCAGGGAGTTGGGAAGAGACCCAGTACTTC. Amino acid sequence: CASSASGSWEETQYF. V gene TRBV25-1 combines with J gene TRBJ2-5, with D perhaps TRBD1 or TRBD2 (5 bases each). CDR3 length equals 15 residues. Germline assignment: CDR1 MGHDK and CDR2 SYGVNS. With 4 bases removed from V and 3 bases from J, the gap between germline ends came to 15 bases.

The chain joins TRBV24-1 to TRBJ2-1; no firm D call. This CDR3 has 13 amino acids. The V end was cut by 0 bases, the J end by 8 bases, with 7 bases between. CDR1 KGHDR and CDR2 SFDVKD come from the germline V gene. CDR3 sequence: CATSDLDGYEQFF. CDR3 DNA sequence: TGTGCCACCAGTGATTTGGATGGCTATGAGCAGTTCTTC.

To note about this clone: This same CDR3 is encoded by further DNA sequences in the sample. The chain combines TRBV7-2 with TRBJ2-7; either TRBD1 or TRBD2 may supply D (5 bases each). The V end was cut by 9 bases, the J end by 3 bases, with 18 bases between. Germline V gene lookup returns CDR1 SGHTA and CDR2 FQGNSA. CDR3 length equals 14 residues. The CDR3 spells CASAVGGGIYEQYF. In nucleotides, the CDR3 is TGTGCCAGTGCCGTTGGGGGTGGCATCTACGAGCAGTACTTC. Based on the CDR3 plus reference TRBV7-2 and TRBJ2-7, the full variable domain is GAGVSQSPSNKVTEKGKDVELRCDPISGHTALYWYRQSLGQGLEFLIYFQGNSAPDKSGLPSDRFSAERTGGSVSTLTIQRTQQEDSAVYLCASAVGGGIYEQYFGPGTRLTVT.

The chain combines TRBV28 with TRBJ1-1; D may be TRBD1 (6 bases). The CDR3 runs to 14 residues. Trimming took 4 bases from V and 5 from J, leaving 14 bases between them. CDR1 and CDR2 (germline): MDHEN, SYDVKM. CDR3 residues: CASSSTGGRTEAFF. For the CDR3, the DNA is TGTGCCAGCAGTTCCACGGGGGGGCGGACTGAAGCTTTCTTT.

This chain links TRBV18 with TRBJ1-5; D unresolved. V lost 1 base, J lost 1 base, and 2 bases lay in between. Germline V lookup: CDR1 KGHSH, CDR2 LQKENI. This CDR3 comprises 13 residues. The DNA for the CDR3 is TGTGCCAGCTCACCACAGAGCAATCAGCCCCAGCATTTT. This gives the protein CASSPQSNQPQHF.

This chain links TRBV3-1 (or the pseudogene TRBV3-2) with TRBJ2-4; possible D gene TRBD1, 6 bases. Germline V gene data show CDR1 as LGHDT and CDR2 as YNNKEL (reference sequence). The length of the CDR3 is 14 residues. The V end was cut by 4 bases, the J end by 2 bases, with 9 bases between. DNA of the CDR3: TGTGCCAGCAGCCTCAGGGGATCCAAAAACATTCAGTACTTC. It codes for CASSLRGSKNIQYF.

The rearrangement links TRBV7-7 to TRBJ2-5; D ambiguous. V lost 1 base and J 1 base, leaving 10 bases between the germline ends. This CDR3 comprises 15 residues. CDR1 is SSHAT and CDR2 is FNYEAQ in the germline V gene (reference sequence). Written as DNA, the CDR3 is TGTGCCAGCAGCTTAGATATAGGATTCCAAGAGACCCAGTACTTC. Translated, it gives CASSLDIGFQETQYF.

This chain uses TRBV2 with TRBJ1-5, with a possible D match to TRBD1 (5 bases). The CDR3 is 14 amino acids. The germline gives CDR1 SNHLY, CDR2 FYNNEI. V was trimmed by 8 bases and J by 9 bases, leaving 20 bases between them. The CDR3 DNA follows: TGTGCCAGCTCTCAAGACAGCGGCGGCGGGCCCCAGCATTTT. Its translation: CASSQDSGGGPQHF.

This clone was counted a single time. The CDR3 DNA is TGTGCCAGCAGTTACGACCGACAGAATGAGCAGTTCTTC. It yields the protein CASSYDRQNEQFF. The chain is built from TRBV6-2 or TRBV6-3 and TRBJ2-1; tentatively, D is TRBD1 (5 bases). The V end was cut by 2 bases, the J end by 7 bases, with 9 bases between. The CDR3 loop spans 13 amino acids. Germline CDR1 reads MNHEY; CDR2 reads SVGEGT.